This T cell receptor beta chain is drawn from a study of control samples from healthy donors and cancer patients. Sequencing used immunoSEQ multiplex PCR; TCRdb keeps in-frame clones, though not all of them. The sample includes 2,000 to 2,500 clones, around 97% of them seen just once. Sequencing was performed on PBMCs. The source of this sequence is a man aged 70-80 years with head and neck cancer.

Here the CDR3 DNA reads TGTGCCAGCAGCCCACCTAGCGGGAGGGCCTACGAGCAGTACTTC. It encodes CASSPPSGRAYEQYF. V usage is TRBV7-2 and J usage is TRBJ2-7; 12 positions agree with TRBD2. The CDR3 sequence is 15 residues long. V gave up 5 bases and J gave up 2 bases; unmatched junction bases: 4. The germline V gene has CDR1 SGHTA and CDR2 FQGNSA. Full variable domain (outside the CDR3, taken from reference TRBV7-2 and TRBJ2-7): GAGVSQSPSNKVTEKGKDVELRCDPISGHTALYWYRQSLGQGLEFLIYFQGNSAPDKSGLPSDRFSAERTGGSVSTLTIQRTQQEDSAVYLCASSPPSGRAYEQYFGPGTRLTVT.